This TCR beta chain was identified in a study of blood T cell repertoires in COVID-19. Overall study: Italy, Spain and the United States were the sources of the convalescent and acute COVID-19 samples. PBMCs, B-cell-depleted T cells, or T cells were the source of the cDNA or gDNA that made up the material.

The CDR3 runs to 15 residues. J lost 4 bases, V lost 3 bases, and 1 base had no gene match. The germline gives CDR1 KGHSH, CDR2 LQKENI. As originally analysed: For nucleated cells, counts were estimated from reference gene primer amplification. TCRdb's copy holds only in-frame clones and misses some; the assay was immunoSEQ multiplex PCR. V and J calls and clone size are those listed in that table; D and trimming were worked out from the DNA. The sample holds about 210,000 clones, 88% seen once. Sequencing was performed on peripheral blood. This clonotype was sampled from a man in his late teens or twenties with active or convalescent COVID-19. This sequence joins TRBV18 and TRBJ2-1, with 12 nucleotides matching TRBD2. The CDR3 is CASSPLAGGYNEQFF. The CDR3 DNA reads as TGTGCCAGCTCACCCCTAGCGGGAGGGTACAATGAGCAGTTCTTC.